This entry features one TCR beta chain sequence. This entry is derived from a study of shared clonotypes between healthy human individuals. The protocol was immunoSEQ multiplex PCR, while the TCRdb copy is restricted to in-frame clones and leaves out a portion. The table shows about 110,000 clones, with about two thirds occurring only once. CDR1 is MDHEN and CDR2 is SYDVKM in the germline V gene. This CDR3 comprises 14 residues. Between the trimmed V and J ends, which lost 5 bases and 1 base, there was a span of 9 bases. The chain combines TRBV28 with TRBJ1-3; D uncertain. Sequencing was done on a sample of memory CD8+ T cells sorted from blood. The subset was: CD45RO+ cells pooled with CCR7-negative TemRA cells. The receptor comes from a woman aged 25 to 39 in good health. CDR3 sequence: CASSSPGSGNTIYF. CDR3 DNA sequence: TGTGCCAGCAGTAGTCCGGGTTCTGGAAACACCATATATTTT.